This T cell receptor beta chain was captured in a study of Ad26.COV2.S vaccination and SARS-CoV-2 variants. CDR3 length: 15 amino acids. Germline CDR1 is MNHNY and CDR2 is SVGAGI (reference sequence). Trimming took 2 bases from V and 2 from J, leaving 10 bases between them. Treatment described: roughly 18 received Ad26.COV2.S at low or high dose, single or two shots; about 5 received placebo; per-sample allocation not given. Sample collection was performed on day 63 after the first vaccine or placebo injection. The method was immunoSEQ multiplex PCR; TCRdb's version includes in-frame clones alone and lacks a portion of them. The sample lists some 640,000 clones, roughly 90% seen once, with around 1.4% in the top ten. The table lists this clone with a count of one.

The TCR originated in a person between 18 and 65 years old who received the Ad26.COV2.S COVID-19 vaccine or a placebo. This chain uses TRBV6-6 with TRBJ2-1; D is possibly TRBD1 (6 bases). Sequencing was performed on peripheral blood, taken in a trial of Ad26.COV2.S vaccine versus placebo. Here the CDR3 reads CASSYRDNAYNEQFF. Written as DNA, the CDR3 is TGTGCCAGCAGTTACAGGGACAATGCCTACAATGAGCAGTTCTTC.